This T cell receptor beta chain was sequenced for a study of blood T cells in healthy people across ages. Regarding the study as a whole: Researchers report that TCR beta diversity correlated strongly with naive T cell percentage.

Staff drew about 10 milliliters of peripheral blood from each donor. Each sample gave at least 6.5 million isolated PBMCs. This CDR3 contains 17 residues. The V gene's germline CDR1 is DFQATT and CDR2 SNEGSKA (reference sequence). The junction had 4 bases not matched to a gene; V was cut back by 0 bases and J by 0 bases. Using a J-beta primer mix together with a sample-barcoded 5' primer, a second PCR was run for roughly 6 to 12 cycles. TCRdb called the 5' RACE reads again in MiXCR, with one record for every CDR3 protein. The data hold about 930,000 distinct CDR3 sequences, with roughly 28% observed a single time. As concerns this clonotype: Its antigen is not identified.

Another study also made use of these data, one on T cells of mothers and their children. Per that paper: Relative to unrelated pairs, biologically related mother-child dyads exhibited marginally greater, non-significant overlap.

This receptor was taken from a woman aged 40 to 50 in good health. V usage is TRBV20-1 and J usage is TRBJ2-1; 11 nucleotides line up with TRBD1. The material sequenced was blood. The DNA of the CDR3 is TGCAGTGCTAGAGATCTGGGGACAGGGGGCTCCTACAATGAGCAGTTCTTC. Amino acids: CSARDLGTGGSYNEQFF.